Listed here is a single T cell receptor beta chain. Its antigen is still unknown. No base-level quality is on record; no much larger clone is a single base apart. The data originate from a study of human T cells and chemical hapten exposure (dated by TCRdb to the early 2020s). As for the study more broadly: For sensitization, 2% DPC in acetone was applied to a roughly 2 cm by roughly 2 cm area of upper inner arm skin. About 30 alopecia patients provided blood for TCR sequencing at one to four time points (pre-sensitization, 2, 6 and 24 weeks). The patient cohort, mostly female, included alopecia areata with under or over 50% scalp involvement, alopecia totalis and alopecia universalis. The study tracked peripheral blood TCR repertoire changes in vivo during primary and secondary sensitization to the hapten diphenylcyclopropenone (DPC) in alopecia patients. Blood was sampled from patients pre-sensitization (week 0) and at 2, 6 and about 24 weeks after DPC sensitization. Throughout the roughly 23-week study period, patients were also given weekly therapeutic DPC doses on the scalp. Libraries were combined into a pool for sequencing, and differences in TCR yield between samples came mainly from small differences in library volumes within the pool. Patch testing was done on the upper back using Finn chambers containing 0.01% DPC, and results were scored after 6 days according to International Contact Dermatitis Research Group standards. General study outcomes and caveats: After repeated subsampling, the strength of the expansion versus patch-test correlation and the threshold at which it became significant changed. All patients had alopecia, a presumed autoimmune disease, so their immune response might differ from that of healthy individuals. Expanded TCRs formed significantly more large CDR3 similarity clusters than pre-sensitization or healthy control sets, consistent with antigen-driven responses. DPC sensitization did not change how many TCRs were above 1 in 1000 frequency, and no evidence was found of alterations in global repertoire structure. Patch test score was positively correlated with the number of PT1 expanded TCRs, with significance at thresholds 8, 16 and 32 but not at 4.

In light of the paper, this sample's time point label describes: pre-sensitization, week 0. The treatment or condition label of this sample denotes: therapeutic diphenylcyclopropenone sensitization with weekly scalp DPC. At each patch-test visit, blood was drawn before the patch test was applied. Patients were considered eligible if aged 18 to 70, diagnosed with alopecia and deemed suitable for DPC therapy, and patients were excluded if pregnant. Total RNA was isolated from unfractionated whole blood collected in Tempus Blood RNA tubes. Library generation was performed with RACE. Sequencing was carried out with a NextSeq 500. Library preparation attached unique molecular identifiers to individual cDNA molecules for quantitative, reproducible TCR counting. For every blood RNA sample, sequencing covered both the TCR alpha and TCR beta chains. For the original study's pipeline: The median number of TCRs per sample was 95,638, ranging from roughly 20,000 to 700,000. The Decombinator software suite was used to annotate V, J and CDR3 in the TCR reads. For PS versus PT1 abundance plots, all samples were subsampled to the same number of TCRs (28,000). Expanded TCRs were defined as absent before sensitization and observed at least eight times at the 2-week time point. In-frame beta chains were kept once TCRdb had trimmed the public reads at Q25 with fastp and called clones with MiXCR. Each record represents a unique CDR3 protein, reported with the most common genes and DNA among its rows. TCRdb assigned the V and J calls; the authors' analysis was not used. This sample is represented by roughly 260,000 distinct CDR3 sequences; about 9.4% of them were singletons. The ten most abundant clones make up under 2.5% of the sample.

Between the V and J ends, shortened by 3 bases and 3 bases respectively, the junction contains 9 bases. The CDR3 measures 12 amino acids from cysteine to phenylalanine. Only the CDR3 part of the read is kept: 36 bases, read in frame from the first base. CDR1 is given as DFQATT and CDR2 as SNEGSKA, both from the germline V gene (reference sequence). This specimen was whole blood, taken in connection with sensitization to the hapten diphenylcyclopropenone (DPC). This receptor chain uses TRBV20-1 and TRBJ2-7; too little of a D gene remains to name it. The clonotype comes from a woman aged 40 to 50 with alopecia areata. Some clones in this sample may be carry-over from other donors' samples. The CDR3 region reads CSARPSNYEQYF. The DNA is as follows: TGCAGTGCTAGGCCCAGCAACTACGAGCAGTACTTC.